The next 10 T cell receptor beta chains were all read from a single sample in a study of blood T cell repertoires in COVID-19. Profiling relied on immunoSEQ multiplex PCR, and the TCRdb table lists in-frame clones only, not all of them. The sample includes 150,000 to 200,000 clones, 80% to 90% of them seen just once. Sequenced material: peripheral blood. These receptors all stem from a human donor in a cohort sampled during active COVID-19.

This clone was seen more than once but under ten times. J is TRBJ2-5 and V is TRBV5-6; TRBD2 is a possible D gene (8 bases). The CDR3 totals 15 residues. The V gene's germline CDR1 is SGHDT and CDR2 YYEEEE. Deletions cut 0 bases from V and 5 bases from J, with 14 bases between. The CDR3 protein is CASSLAGRGPETQYF. CDR3 sequence (DNA): TGTGCCAGCAGCTTGGCCGGGAGGGGGCCGGAGACCCAGTACTTC.

V is TRBV11-3 and J is TRBJ2-2; D remains ambiguous. The CDR3 runs 15 residues. V lost 4 bases to trimming and J lost 1 base, with 10 bases between them. In germline, CDR1 is SGHNT, CDR2 YENEEA. The CDR3 nucleotides read TGTGCCAGCAGCTCGCCCCCCGGGAACACCGGGGAGCTGTTTTTT. This sequence encodes CASSSPPGNTGELFF. Looking up the rest from reference TRBV11-3 and TRBJ2-2 gives the full variable domain: EAGVVQSPRYKIIEKKQPVAFWCNPISGHNTLYWYLQNLGQGPELLIRYENEEAVDDSQLPKDRFSAERLKGVDSTLKIQPAELGDSAVYLCASSSPPGNTGELFFGEGSRLTVL.

V is TRBV19 and J is TRBJ2-2, with 13 bases aligning to TRBD2. The CDR3 runs 17 residues. V lost 2 bases and J lost 1; bases outside the gene matches: 1. Germline CDR1 reads LNHDA; CDR2 reads SQIVND (reference sequence). CDR3 sequence reads: CASSIRTSGGNTGELFF. Written as DNA, the CDR3 is TGTGCCAGTAGTATAAGGACTAGCGGGGGGAACACCGGGGAGCTGTTTTTT.

The CDR3 region has the DNA TGTGCCAGTAGTATAGAGACAGGGTACGAGCAGTACTTC. Its protein is CASSIETGYEQYF. The rearrangement uses TRBV19 and TRBJ2-7; 7 bases are shared with TRBD1. Germline CDR1 is LNHDA and CDR2 is SQIVND (reference sequence). V shed 0 bases and J 4 bases; nucleotides not matched to a gene: 0. The CDR3 runs 13 residues. The full variable domain, with the rest looked up from reference TRBV19 and TRBJ2-7, is DGGITQSPKYLFRKEGQNVTLSCEQNLNHDAMYWYRQDPGQGLRLIYYSQIVNDFQKGDIAEGYSVSREKKESFPLTVTSAQKNPTAFYLCASSIETGYEQYFGPGTRLTVT.

The V gene is TRBV6-5, the J gene TRBJ1-1; TRBD1 aligns across 7 bases. V shed 7 bases, J shed 2 bases, and the junction held 7 bases outside the gene matches. This CDR3 is 14 amino acids long. The germline gives CDR1 MNHEY, CDR2 SVGAGI. CDR3 in DNA: TGTGCCAGCACCGACAGGGACAGAAACACTGAAGCTTTCTTT. Its protein product is CASTDRDRNTEAFF.

This clone was picked up a small number of times. The J gene is TRBJ1-1, the V gene TRBV6-2 or TRBV6-3, with D hard to call. V was shortened by 6 bases and J by 5 bases, with 10 bases between the two germline ends. The CDR3 runs to 12 residues. Germline-derived CDR1 and CDR2 are MNHEY and SVGEGT. The CDR3 is CASSRPRTEAFF. The CDR3 coding sequence is TGTGCCAGCAGCCGTCCCAGGACTGAAGCTTTCTTT.

J is TRBJ1-6 and V is TRBV7-9; D gene uncertain. This CDR3 has 16 residues. The V gene lost 5 bases and the J gene lost 0 bases, with 11 bases spanning the gap. In germline, CDR1 is SEHNR, CDR2 FQNEAQ (reference sequence). This CDR3 is CASSPDLRSYNSPLHF. Written as DNA, the CDR3 is TGTGCCAGCAGCCCCGACTTACGCTCCTATAATTCACCCCTCCACTTT.

This chain uses TRBV13 with TRBJ2-1; D gene uncertain. V was shortened by 2 bases and J by 5 bases, with 4 bases between the two germline ends. Germline V gene data show CDR1 as PRHDT and CDR2 as FYEKMQ (reference sequence). The CDR3 has 12 amino acids. CDR3 amino acids: CASSLLDNEQFF. CDR3 DNA sequence: TGTGCCAGCAGCTTACTAGACAATGAGCAGTTCTTC.

CDR3 sequence: CAWAWGGATYEQYF. The CDR3 bases are TGTGCCTGGGCATGGGGGGGGGCTACCTACGAGCAGTACTTC. The rearrangement uses TRBV30 and TRBJ2-7; TRBD2 might be the D (7 bases). The germline V gene encodes CDR1 GTSNPN and CDR2 SVGIG (reference sequence). The length of the CDR3 is 14 residues. Trimming removed 5 bases from V and 2 bases from J, with 16 bases in between.

V is TRBV4-3 and J is TRBJ2-2; weak D call: TRBD2 (5 bases). Trimming pared 3 bases from V and 7 bases from J, leaving 12 bases between. The CDR3 loop spans 14 amino acids. Germline CDR1 LGHNA, CDR2 YSLEER. CDR3 in DNA: TGCGCCAGCAGCCAGTGGACTGCCAGCGGGGAGCTGTTTTTT. The encoded protein is CASSQWTASGELFF.